This T cell receptor (beta chain) was retrieved from a study of cytomegalovirus exposure and HLA in healthy donors. In its sample, this clone was seen once. V was cut by 4 bases and J by 0 bases, with 12 bases left in between. Per germline, CDR1 SGHNT and CDR2 YYREEE (reference sequence). This CDR3 contains 15 residues. Libraries were prepared by immunoSEQ multiplex PCR; TCRdb keeps only in-frame clonotypes and omits some of them. The data contain about 160,000 clones, about 90% of them singletons. This clonotype was obtained from a woman between 18 and 30 years old in good health and CMV-seropositive. V is TRBV5-4 and J is TRBJ2-3; tentatively, D is TRBD2 (6 bases). Sequencing was performed on PBMCs. CDR3 sequence (DNA): TGTGCCAGCAGCCGGTCCGGGACTAGCACAGATACGCAGTATTTT. Protein sequence: CASSRSGTSTDTQYF.